The 7 T cell receptor beta chains presented below share a single source sample, sequenced in a study of early T cells in non-severe SARS-CoV-2 infection (dated by TCRdb to the early 2020s). Libraries were constructed by 5' RACE. TCRdb lists the instrument as NextSeq 500. TCRdb handled the public reads itself, with Q25 trimming in fastp and clone calling in MiXCR, and kept productive beta chains. Entries are consolidated by CDR3 protein sequence, retaining the most common genes and DNA. The sample has tens of thousands of distinct CDR3 sequences on record, 10% to 15% of them singletons. The ten largest clonotypes hold approximately 7% of the sample. Sample: whole blood. These receptors came from an adult who was a healthcare worker with PCR-confirmed SARS-CoV-2 infection or an uninfected control (not recorded which).

This clonotype has only a few counts. The rearrangement uses TRBV5-1 and TRBJ1-1, with D unresolved. CDR1 and CDR2 from the germline V gene are SGHRS and YFSETQ. The length of the CDR3 is 13 residues. The V end was cut by 4 bases, the J end by 1 base, with 8 bases between. DNA for the CDR3: TGCGCCAGCAGCAATACGGCGAACACTGAAGCTTTCTTT. It codes for CASSNTANTEAFF.

This clonotype was seen a few times. V and J are TRBV4-3 and TRBJ2-3; the match to TRBD2 covers 11 bases. CDR3 length: 17 residues. V lost 1 base and J lost 2; bases outside the gene matches: 5. Germline loops: CDR1 LGHNA, CDR2 YSLEER. The CDR3 region has the DNA TGCGCCAGCAGCCAAGCAACTAGCGGGGGTTCCACAGATACGCAGTATTTT. Translated: CASSQATSGGSTDTQYF.

This chain connects TRBV6-5 to TRBJ2-3, with 7 bases aligning to TRBD2. This CDR3 comprises 14 residues. V trimming: 6 bases; J trimming: 3 bases; junction bases outside the gene matches: 6. Germline V gives CDR1 MNHEY, CDR2 SVGAGI. CDR3 in DNA: TGTGCCAGCAGCGCGGGAGACGGGACAGATACGCAGTATTTT. Protein product: CASSAGDGTDTQYF.

In this sample, this clonotype turned up a few times. The CDR3 nucleotides are TGTGCCAGCAGCTTAAGGGGAGAAGACAGGGAGCTGTTTTTT. As protein: CASSLRGEDRELFF. The J gene is TRBJ2-2, the V gene TRBV7-2, with D perhaps being TRBD1 or TRBD2 (5 bases each). Per the germline V gene, CDR1 is SGHTA and CDR2 is FQGNSA. There are 14 residues in the CDR3. Trimming left V 2 bases short and J 9 bases short, with 13 bases between. Filled out from reference TRBV7-2 and TRBJ2-2, the complete variable domain reads GAGVSQSPSNKVTEKGKDVELRCDPISGHTALYWYRQSLGQGLEFLIYFQGNSAPDKSGLPSDRFSAERTGGSVSTLTIQRTQQEDSAVYLCASSLRGEDRELFFGEGSRLTVL.

This clonotype was counted many times. The chain employs TRBV9 and TRBJ2-7; 7 bases are a match to TRBD1. The ends lost 4 bases at V and 6 bases at J; junction bases unmatched: 16. Germline assignment: CDR1 SGDLS and CDR2 YYNGEE. This CDR3 has 16 amino acids. CDR3 loop: CASSPHTDRASGEQYF. The CDR3 region has the DNA TGTGCCAGCAGCCCCCACACCGACAGGGCGTCGGGCGAGCAGTACTTC. The full variable domain, completed using reference TRBV9 and TRBJ2-7, is DSGVTQTPKHLITATGQRVTLRCSPRSGDLSVYWYQQSLDQGLQFLIQYYNGEERAKGNILERFSAQQFPDLHSELNLSSLELGDSALYFCASSPHTDRASGEQYFGPGTRLTVT.

The chain uses TRBV7-3 and TRBJ2-1; possible D gene TRBD2, 6 bases. The V and J ends lost 0 bases and 1 base respectively, with 22 bases between them. The CDR3 contains 20 residues. Germline values: CDR1 SGHTA, CDR2 FQGTGA. CDR3: CASSLTSASVPTMSYNEQFF. In nucleotides, the CDR3 is TGTGCCAGCAGCTTAACTTCGGCTAGCGTGCCCACGATGTCCTACAATGAGCAGTTCTTC. The full variable domain, in which reference TRBV7-3 and TRBJ2-1 provide the parts outside the CDR3, is GAGVSQTPSNKVTEKGKYVELRCDPISGHTALYWYRQSLGQGPEFLIYFQGTGAADDSGLPNDRFFAVRPEGSVSTLKIQRTERGDSAVYLCASSLTSASVPTMSYNEQFFGPGTRLTVL.

In this sample, this clonotype turned up a few times. The chain combines TRBV24-1 with TRBJ1-1, with 9 bases matching TRBD1. This CDR3 spans 15 amino acids. The V gene end was trimmed by 5 bases and the J gene end by 5 bases; junction bases not matched to a gene: 8. Germline CDR1 is KGHDR and CDR2 is SFDVKD. The CDR3 loop is CATSGYGQGRTEAFF. The DNA for the CDR3 is TGTGCCACCAGTGGTTATGGACAGGGGAGAACTGAAGCTTTCTTT.